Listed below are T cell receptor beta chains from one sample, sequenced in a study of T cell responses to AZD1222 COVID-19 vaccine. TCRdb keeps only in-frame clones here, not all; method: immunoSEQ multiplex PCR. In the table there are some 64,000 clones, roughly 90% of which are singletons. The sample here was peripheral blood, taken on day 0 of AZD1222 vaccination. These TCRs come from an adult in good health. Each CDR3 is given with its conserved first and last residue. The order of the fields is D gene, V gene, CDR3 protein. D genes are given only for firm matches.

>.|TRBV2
CASSDGGPGNEQFF
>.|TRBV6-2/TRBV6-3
CASSFRQLTGELFF
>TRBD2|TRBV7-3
CASSPSGGANEQFF
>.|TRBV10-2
CASLSTGNTEAFF
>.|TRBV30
CAWSQEGHGYTF
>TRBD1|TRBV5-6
CASSLSGGVPEQYF
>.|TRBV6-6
CASSRPGTSGNTIYF
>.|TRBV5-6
CASSFEAGTGGNTIYF
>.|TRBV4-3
CASSQSGLGYEQFF
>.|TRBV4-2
CASSPSTSTEAFF
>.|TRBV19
CASSTGVFLQETQYF
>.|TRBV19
CASSISFGQGGYTF
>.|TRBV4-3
CASSQEGGGYGYTF
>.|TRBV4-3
CASSEVIPPAEKLFF
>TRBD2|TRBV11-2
CASSLDPGGPNEQFF
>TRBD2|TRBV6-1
CASSVRGGSSGANVLTF
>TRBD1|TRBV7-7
CASSPTGTGLEKLFF
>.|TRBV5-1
CASSLSGGSEQFF
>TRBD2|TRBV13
CASSPILAEDLQYEQYF
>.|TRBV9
CANSIRTGELFF
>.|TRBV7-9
CASSLPGGATYNEQFF
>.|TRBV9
CASSVRWENNEQFF
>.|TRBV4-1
CASSQIGSSYGYTF
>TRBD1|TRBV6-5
CATELQGARTEAFF
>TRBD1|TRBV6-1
CASSEAATGGTYGYTF
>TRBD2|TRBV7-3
CASKSSGGTDTQYF
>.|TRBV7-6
CASSSALTNMNTEAFF
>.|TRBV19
CASMGFRGLRGYTF
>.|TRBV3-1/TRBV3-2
CASSQATGYQDYNSPLHF
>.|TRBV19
CASSIMGQYTGELFF
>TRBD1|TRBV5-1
CASSLDRGGGNTIYF
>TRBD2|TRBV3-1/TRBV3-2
CASSQGRLAGSPQETQYF
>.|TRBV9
CASSVGGGEQYF
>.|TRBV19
CASSSVQGSAGNTIYF
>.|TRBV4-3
CASSQDRGITEAFF
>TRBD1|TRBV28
CASMEWDSDEKLFF
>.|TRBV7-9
CASSLALLEQFF
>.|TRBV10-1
CASYRPRILRRNTGELFF
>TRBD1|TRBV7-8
CASSLIGGRTIYF
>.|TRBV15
CATSPTLNEKLFF
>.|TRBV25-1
CASSEYLGKETQYF
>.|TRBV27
CASSFSGFNQPQHF
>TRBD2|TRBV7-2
CASSLKSGLAGGYNEQFF
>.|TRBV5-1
CASSLSGENTEAFF
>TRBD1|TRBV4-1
CASSTGTGGLNTEAFF
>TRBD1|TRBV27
CASSPTGMALGGSYEQYF
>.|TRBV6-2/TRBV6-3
CASSITAYQPQHF
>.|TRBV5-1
CASSLRGQLAETQYF
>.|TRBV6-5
CASSYSSTSFNEKLFF
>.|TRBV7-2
CASSLGGGHEQYF
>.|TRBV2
CASSFRPPGQFF